What follows are 16 T cell receptor beta chains derived from one specimen sequenced in a study of T-cell reconstitution after alpha-beta-depleted transplantation in children. Unique molecular identifiers were built into the TCRbeta library. TCRdb redid the calling of the PCR reads with MiXCR, one entry per CDR3 protein. The sample carries roughly 170,000 distinct CDR3 sequences, over 5.5% recorded once. The source was PBMCs from the stem cell graft donor, collected from the stem cell graft. The receptor source for this set is a human donor who donated a stem cell graft to a child with Wiskott-Aldrich syndrome.

This clonotype came up many times. The J gene is TRBJ2-3, the V gene TRBV7-9; TRBD1 or TRBD2 may be the D gene (5 bases each). V lost 5 bases, J lost 6 bases, and 15 bases lay in between. The CDR3 is 14 amino acids. From germline, CDR1 is SEHNR and CDR2 FQNEAQ (reference sequence). This CDR3 is CASSRGRGGDTQYF. For the CDR3, the DNA is TGTGCCAGCAGCCGGGGACGGGGCGGGGATACGCAGTATTTT.

This clonotype occurred a few times. V is TRBV3-1 and J is TRBJ2-5; TRBD1 might be the D (5 bases). V was pared by 3 bases and J by 5 bases, with 7 bases between. The CDR3 contains 12 residues. Germline CDR1 and CDR2: LGHDT and YNNKEL (reference sequence). The DNA of the CDR3 is TGTGCCAGCAGCCAGGACAAGGAGACCCAGTACTTC. It encodes CASSQDKETQYF.

This chain links TRBV7-9 with TRBJ2-1; TRBD2 matches 10 bases. This CDR3 has 15 residues. V was clipped by 5 bases and J by 8 bases; unmatched bases: 9. Germline V gene lookup returns CDR1 SEHNR and CDR2 FQNEAQ (reference sequence). The DNA of the CDR3 is TGTGCCAGCAGCCCCTATGGTAGCGGGAGGCATGAGCAGTTCTTC. This sequence encodes CASSPYGSGRHEQFF.

This clonotype was seen only a few times. The V call is TRBV6-1, the J call TRBJ1-5; the match to TRBD1 covers 11 bases. The CDR3 has 18 residues. Looked up from germline, CDR1 is MNHNS and CDR2 is SASEGT. The junction had 11 bases not matched to a gene; V was cut back by 6 bases and J by 1 base. In nucleotides, the CDR3 is TGTGCCAGCAGCCTATGGGGACAGGGGGGTTCGAGCAATCAGCCCCAGCATTTT. Encoded protein: CASSLWGQGGSSNQPQHF.

The table lists this clonotype with many counts. CDR3 sequence reads: CASSPTGRNYGYTF. In nucleotides, the CDR3 is TGTGCCAGCTCACCAACAGGGAGGAACTATGGCTACACCTTC. The J gene is TRBJ1-2, the V gene TRBV18, with D perhaps matching TRBD1 (6 bases). CDR1 and CDR2 from the germline V gene are KGHSH and LQKENI. The CDR3 is 14 residues long. V gave up 2 bases and J gave up 2 bases, with 9 bases separating them.

This clonotype was recorded many times. This chain joins TRBV5-1 and TRBJ2-2; the D call may be TRBD1 or TRBD2 (5 bases each). The germline V and J ends were trimmed by 3 bases and 3 bases, with 9 bases remaining between them. The length of the CDR3 is 14 residues. CDR1 is SGHRS and CDR2 is YFSETQ in the germline V gene. In DNA, the CDR3 is TGCGCCAGCAGCTGGGACGGTTACACCGGGGAGCTGTTTTTT. Encoded protein: CASSWDGYTGELFF.

Many counts were recorded for this clonotype. This chain joins TRBV5-1 and TRBJ1-1; no definite D call. The CDR3 is 13 amino acids. In germline, CDR1 is SGHRS, CDR2 YFSETQ. V was pared by 2 bases and J by 1 base, with 6 bases between. CDR3 nucleotides: TGCGCCAGCAGCTTTGCCGGGAACACTGAAGCTTTCTTT. It encodes CASSFAGNTEAFF.

The chain employs TRBV7-9 and TRBJ2-2, with TRBD2 matching over 9 bases. Germline-derived CDR1 and CDR2 are SEHNR and FQNEAQ (reference sequence). The V and J ends lost 1 base and 2 bases, in that order; junction bases with no gene match: 2. This CDR3 is built from 16 residues. This CDR3 is CASSLVSGRNTGELFF. In DNA, the CDR3 is TGTGCCAGCAGCTTAGTTAGCGGGAGAAACACCGGGGAGCTGTTTTTT.

This clonotype was counted ten times or more. This chain joins TRBV7-2 and TRBJ1-2; 10 positions match TRBD1. Germline CDR1 SGHTA, CDR2 FQGNSA. The CDR3 has 16 residues. Trimming removed 4 bases from V and 4 bases from J; junction bases left unmatched: 9. The DNA for the CDR3 is TGTGCCAGCAGCTCCCAGACAGGGGGCGCCGGCTATGGCTACACCTTC. Translation gives CASSSQTGGAGYGYTF.

In its sample, this clonotype was seen many times. V usage is TRBV20-1 and J usage is TRBJ2-5, with D perhaps TRBD1 (5 bases). CDR3 length: 12 residues. The germline CDR1 and CDR2 sequences are DFQATT and SNEGSKA (reference sequence). Trimming cost V 3 bases and J 4 bases, with 9 bases left between them. The CDR3 loop reads CSASQGGETQYF. The DNA for the CDR3 is TGCAGTGCTAGTCAGGGTGGAGAGACCCAGTACTTC.

As for this clonotype: The DNA is omitted, as the CDR3 cannot be located on it reliably, and the CDR3 follows TCRdb's listing. This chain joins TRBV6-5 and TRBJ2-1; the table's D call, TRBD1, has no DNA check behind it. The CDR3 region is 17 residues in length, termini included. Germline V lookup: CDR1 MNHEY, CDR2 SVGAGI. The CDR3 is CASSSGQGGGLYNEQFF.

A few counts support this clonotype. V is TRBV2 and J is TRBJ2-5, with unresolved D. The CDR3 consists of 11 residues. V shed 7 bases and J shed 7 bases, with 10 bases lying between them. The V gene's germline CDR1 is SNHLY and CDR2 FYNNEI. The CDR3 region is CASIQLGTQYF. CDR3 DNA: TGTGCCAGCATCCAGCTAGGGACCCAGTACTTC.

This clonotype was recorded at least ten times. The V gene is TRBV20-1, the J gene TRBJ2-7, with a weak D call TRBD1 (5 bases). The CDR3 is 14 amino acids. V shed 6 bases and J shed 1 base, with 16 bases lying between them. Germline assignment: CDR1 DFQATT and CDR2 SNEGSKA (reference sequence). CDR3 protein: CSAVTDSGSYEQYF. The DNA for the CDR3 is TGCAGTGCGGTAACCGACAGTGGGTCCTACGAGCAGTACTTC.

The V gene is TRBV30, the J gene TRBJ2-3, with TRBD2 as a possible D gene (5 bases). The V end lost 0 bases, the J end lost 5 bases, and 9 bases lay between the germline ends. The length of the CDR3 is 13 residues. CDR1 is GTSNPN, CDR2 SVGIG, per germline (reference sequence). CDR3 sequence (DNA): TGTGCCTGGAGTGTCTCCGCGGGAGATACGCAGTATTTT. Protein sequence: CAWSVSAGDTQYF.

There are many counts of this clonotype. The rearrangement links TRBV29-1 to TRBJ2-1; the D is unclear. CDR1 is SQVTM, CDR2 ANQGSEA, per germline. The CDR3 has 12 amino acids. Trimming cost V 4 bases and J 8 bases, with 12 bases left between them. The CDR3 DNA sequence: TGCAGCGTTGGGTCCGGGTTCGATGAGCAGTTCTTC. Translated: CSVGSGFDEQFF.

The sample holds many counts of this clonotype. The chain is built from TRBV10-3 and TRBJ2-5; perhaps TRBD1 as D (5 bases). Germline V gene data show CDR1 as ENHRY and CDR2 as SYGVKD. Between the trimmed V and J ends, which lost 8 bases and 5 bases, there was a span of 12 bases. The CDR3 runs 12 residues. The CDR3 region is CAIGDRGETQYF. CDR3 sequence (DNA): TGTGCCATCGGAGACAGAGGCGAGACCCAGTACTTC.